A single sample gave rise to the 14 T cell receptor beta chains below, sequenced in a study of blood T cell repertoires in COVID-19. Repertoires were generated with immunoSEQ multiplex PCR, while TCRdb's copy carries only in-frame clones and drops some. The table records roughly 250,000 clones, roughly nine tenths of them present only once. The material sequenced was PBMCs or T cells enriched from blood (not recorded which). The receptors come from a human donor in a cohort exposed to, infected with or recovered from COVID-19 (not recorded which). The donor label of this sample is uncertain.

V and J are TRBV4-1 and TRBJ1-1; a weak D match, TRBD1 (6 bases). The germline V gene has CDR1 MGHRA and CDR2 YSYEKL. The germline V and J ends were trimmed by 0 bases and 4 bases, with 12 bases remaining between them. CDR3 length equals 15 residues. The CDR3 sequence: CASSQDPLGGTEAFF. The CDR3 DNA reads TGCGCCAGCAGCCAAGATCCGTTAGGGGGCACTGAAGCTTTCTTT.

This sequence joins TRBV7-9 and TRBJ1-1; D is uncertain. CDR1 is SEHNR and CDR2 is FQNEAQ in the germline V gene (reference sequence). CDR3 size: 12 residues. V was trimmed by 4 bases and J by 8 bases, leaving 11 bases between them. The CDR3 is CASSSGGSEAFF. CDR3 bases: TGTGCCAGCAGCTCAGGAGGGTCCGAAGCTTTCTTT.

The V and J genes are TRBV6-5 and TRBJ2-3, with D perhaps matching TRBD1 (6 bases). V lost 4 bases and J lost 2, with 13 bases in between. This CDR3 has 15 residues. Germline V lookup: CDR1 MNHEY, CDR2 SVGAGI. The CDR3 nucleotides are TGTGCCAGCAGTTCGACAGGCGCCATCACAGATACGCAGTATTTT. Protein: CASSSTGAITDTQYF.

V is TRBV3-1 (or the pseudogene TRBV3-2) and J is TRBJ2-5; 8 bases map to TRBD2. Losses at the gene ends were 2 bases for V and 3 bases for J; bases not matched to a gene: 8. The CDR3 covers 16 residues. CDR1 LGHDT and CDR2 YNNKEL come from the germline V gene (reference sequence). The CDR3 DNA follows: TGTGCCAGCAGCCAAATTATCGGGGGGGAAAAAGAGACCCAGTACTTC. As protein: CASSQIIGGEKETQYF.

The chain has TRBV29-1 and TRBJ2-5; TRBD1 aligns across 7 bases. Germline lookup yields CDR1 SQVTM and CDR2 ANQGSEA. The CDR3 is 14 amino acids. V lost 4 bases to trimming and J lost 4 bases; unmatched junction nucleotides: 9. The CDR3 sequence is CSVVEGAGGETQYF. Here the CDR3 DNA reads TGCAGCGTTGTAGAGGGGGCGGGTGGAGAGACCCAGTACTTC.

This chain joins TRBV2 and TRBJ2-3; 9 bases fit TRBD2. Trimming removed 8 bases from V and 2 bases from J; junction bases left unmatched: 14. The CDR3 runs to 17 residues. In germline, CDR1 is SNHLY, CDR2 FYNNEI. The chain's CDR3 is CASSLWAGGRTTDTQYF. CDR3 nucleotide sequence: TGTGCCAGCTCGCTTTGGGCGGGGGGGCGTACCACAGATACGCAGTATTTT. Full variable domain (rest looked up from reference TRBV2 and TRBJ2-3): EPEVTQTPSHQVTQMGQEVILRCVPISNHLYFYWYRQILGQKVEFLVSFYNNEISEKSEIFDDQFSVERPDGSNFTLKIRSTKLEDSAMYFCASSLWAGGRTTDTQYFGPGTRLTVL.

The chain links TRBV4-1 to TRBJ2-5, with a possible D match to TRBD2 (7 bases). CDR3 length: 15 amino acids. V was clipped by 3 bases and J by 4 bases, with 15 bases between them. CDR1 MGHRA and CDR2 YSYEKL come from the germline V gene. The CDR3 DNA follows: TGCGCCAGCAGCCAGGTGCGGGGGCCCAGAGAGACCCAGTACTTC. Residues: CASSQVRGPRETQYF.

The chain employs TRBV3-1 (or the pseudogene TRBV3-2) and TRBJ2-5, with 9 bases matching TRBD2. CDR1 is LGHDT, CDR2 YNNKEL, per germline (reference sequence). CDR3 size: 14 residues. Trimming at V came to 6 bases and at J to 1 base, leaving 3 bases not matched to a gene. CDR3 protein: CASRGRGGQETQYF. CDR3 nucleotides: TGTGCCAGCAGGGGGCGGGGGGGCCAAGAGACCCAGTACTTC.

V gene TRBV29-1 combines with J gene TRBJ2-2, with D unclear. Trimming pared 4 bases from V and 1 base from J, leaving 4 bases between. The CDR3 is 12 residues long. In germline, CDR1 is SQVTM, CDR2 ANQGSEA. The CDR3 spells CSVVMNTGELFF. For the CDR3, the DNA is TGCAGCGTTGTCATGAACACCGGGGAGCTGTTTTTT.

This chain links TRBV18 with TRBJ1-5; maybe TRBD1 (6 bases). Germline V lookup: CDR1 KGHSH, CDR2 LQKENI. With 1 base removed from V and 14 bases from J, the gap between germline ends came to 12 bases. The CDR3 has 12 amino acids. In DNA, the CDR3 is TGTGCCAGCTCACCACTTAGAAGGACAGAGCATTTT. Its protein product is CASSPLRRTEHF.

This chain uses TRBV19 with TRBJ1-2, with TRBD1 as a possible D gene (5 bases). CDR3 length: 16 amino acids. CDR1 and CDR2 (germline): LNHDA, SQIVND (reference sequence). Trimming removed 3 bases at V and 4 bases at J, with 18 bases between. The CDR3 coding sequence is TGTGCCAGTAGTATGAAGGTAGGGGACGGGAGCTATGGCTACACCTTC. This sequence encodes CASSMKVGDGSYGYTF.

The chain has TRBV15 and TRBJ2-2, with TRBD1 identical over 11 bases. Germline V gene sequence: CDR1 LNHNV, CDR2 YYDKDF (reference sequence). With 8 bases clipped from V and 6 bases from J, the junction kept 2 bases outside the gene matches. This CDR3 region has 13 residues. The DNA of the CDR3 is TGTGCCACCGGACAGGGGGCCGCCGGGGAGCTGTTTTTT. Translating it yields CATGQGAAGELFF.

The genes are TRBV6-2 or TRBV6-3 and TRBJ2-1, with D perhaps matching TRBD1 (6 bases). The ends were cut back, 4 bases at V and 12 bases at J, with 22 bases in the middle. The CDR3 consists of 15 residues. Germline V gene data show CDR1 as MNHEY and CDR2 as SVGEGT. CDR3 nucleotides: TGTGCCAGCAGTTCGAGGGCCAGTTGGGGCAGGGGGCAGTTCTTC. Amino acids: CASSSRASWGRGQFF.

The rearrangement joins TRBV18 to TRBJ1-1; 9 nucleotides match TRBD1. V trimming: 3 bases; J trimming: 4 bases; junction bases outside the gene matches: 6. This CDR3 spans 15 amino acids. Germline CDR1 is KGHSH and CDR2 is LQKENI. The CDR3 sequence: CASSPKQGAGTEAFF. CDR3 DNA sequence: TGTGCCAGCTCACCGAAACAGGGGGCTGGCACTGAAGCTTTCTTT.